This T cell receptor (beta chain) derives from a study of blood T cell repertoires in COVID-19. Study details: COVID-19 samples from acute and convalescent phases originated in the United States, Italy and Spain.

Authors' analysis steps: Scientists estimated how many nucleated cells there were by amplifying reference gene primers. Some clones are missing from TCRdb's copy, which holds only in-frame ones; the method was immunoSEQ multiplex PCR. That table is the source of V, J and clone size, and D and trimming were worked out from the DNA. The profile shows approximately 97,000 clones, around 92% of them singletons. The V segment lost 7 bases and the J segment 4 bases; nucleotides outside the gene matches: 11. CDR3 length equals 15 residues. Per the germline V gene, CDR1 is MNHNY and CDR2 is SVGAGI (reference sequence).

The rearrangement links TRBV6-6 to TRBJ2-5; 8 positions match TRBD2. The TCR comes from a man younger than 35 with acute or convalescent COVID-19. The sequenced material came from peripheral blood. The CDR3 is CASIATGGHTETQYF. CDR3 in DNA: TGTGCCAGCATTGCGACGGGGGGGCATACAGAGACCCAGTACTTC.